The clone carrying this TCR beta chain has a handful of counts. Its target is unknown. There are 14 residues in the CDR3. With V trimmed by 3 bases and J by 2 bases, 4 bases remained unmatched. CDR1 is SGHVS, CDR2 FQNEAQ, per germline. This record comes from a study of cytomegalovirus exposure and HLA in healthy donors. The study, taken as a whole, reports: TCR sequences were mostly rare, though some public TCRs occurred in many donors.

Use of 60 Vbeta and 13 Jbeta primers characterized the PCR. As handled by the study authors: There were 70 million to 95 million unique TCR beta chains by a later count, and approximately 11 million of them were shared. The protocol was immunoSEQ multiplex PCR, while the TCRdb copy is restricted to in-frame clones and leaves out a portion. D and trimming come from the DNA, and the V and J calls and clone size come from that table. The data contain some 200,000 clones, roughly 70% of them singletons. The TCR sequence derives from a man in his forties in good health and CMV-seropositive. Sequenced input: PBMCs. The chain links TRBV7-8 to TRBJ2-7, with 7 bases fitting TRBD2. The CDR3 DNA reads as TGTGCCAGCAGCTTGGGGGGGACGACCTACGAGCAGTACTTC. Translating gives CASSLGGTTYEQYF. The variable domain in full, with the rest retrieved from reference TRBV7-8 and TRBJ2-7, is GAGVSQSPRYKVAKRGQDVALRCDPISGHVSLFWYQQALGQGPEFLTYFQNEAQLDKSGLPSDRFFAERPEGSVSTLKIQRTQQEDSAVYLCASSLGGTTYEQYFGPGTRLTVT.